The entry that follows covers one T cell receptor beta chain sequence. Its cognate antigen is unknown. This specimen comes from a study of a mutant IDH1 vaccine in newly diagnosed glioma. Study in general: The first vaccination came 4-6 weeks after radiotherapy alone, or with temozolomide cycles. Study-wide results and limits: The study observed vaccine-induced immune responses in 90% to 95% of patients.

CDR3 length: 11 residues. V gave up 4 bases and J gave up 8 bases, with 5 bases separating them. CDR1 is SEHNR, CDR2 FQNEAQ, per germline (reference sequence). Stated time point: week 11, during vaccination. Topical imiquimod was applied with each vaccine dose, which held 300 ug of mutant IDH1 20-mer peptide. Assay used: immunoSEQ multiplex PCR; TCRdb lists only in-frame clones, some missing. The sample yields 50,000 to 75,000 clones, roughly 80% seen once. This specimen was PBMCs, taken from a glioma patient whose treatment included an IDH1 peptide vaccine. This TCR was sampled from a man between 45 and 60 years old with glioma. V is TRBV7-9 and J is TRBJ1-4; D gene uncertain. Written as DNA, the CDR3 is TGTGCCAGCAGCTCAACCGAAAAACTGTTTTTT. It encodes CASSSTEKLFF.